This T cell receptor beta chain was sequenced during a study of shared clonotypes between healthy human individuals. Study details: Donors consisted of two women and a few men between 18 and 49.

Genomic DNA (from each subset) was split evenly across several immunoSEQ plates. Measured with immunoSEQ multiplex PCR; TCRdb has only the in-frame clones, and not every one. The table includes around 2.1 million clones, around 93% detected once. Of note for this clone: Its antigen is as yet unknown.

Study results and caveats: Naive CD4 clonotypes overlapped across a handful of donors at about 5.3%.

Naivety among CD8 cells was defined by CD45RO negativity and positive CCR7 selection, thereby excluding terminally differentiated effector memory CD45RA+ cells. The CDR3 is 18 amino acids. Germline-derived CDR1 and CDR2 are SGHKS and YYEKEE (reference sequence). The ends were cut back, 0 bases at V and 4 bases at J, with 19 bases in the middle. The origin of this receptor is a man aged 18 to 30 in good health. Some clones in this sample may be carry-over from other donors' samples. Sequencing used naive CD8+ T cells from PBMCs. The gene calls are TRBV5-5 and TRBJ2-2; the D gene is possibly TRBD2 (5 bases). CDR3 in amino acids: CASSLAPKQGGFTGELFF. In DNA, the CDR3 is TGTGCCAGCAGCTTGGCTCCAAAACAAGGAGGCTTCACCGGGGAGCTGTTTTTT.